The next 10 T cell receptor beta chains were all read from a single sample in a study of T cell responses to AZD1222 COVID-19 vaccine. Libraries were prepared by immunoSEQ multiplex PCR; TCRdb keeps only in-frame clonotypes and omits some of them. The sample contains around 160,000 clones, approximately 94% of which appear only once. The source material was peripheral blood, sampled on day 0 of AZD1222 vaccination. The receptor source for this set is an adult in good health.

The J gene is TRBJ1-5, the V gene TRBV5-5; possibly TRBD1 for D (5 bases). CDR1 and CDR2 from the germline V gene are SGHKS and YYEKEE (reference sequence). V dropped 4 bases and J dropped 7 bases, with 12 bases sitting between them. The CDR3 is made up of 13 amino acids. The CDR3 loop is CASSMTDGQPQHF. CDR3 bases: TGTGCCAGCAGCATGACAGACGGCCAGCCCCAGCATTTT.

This clone occurred once. This rearrangement joins TRBV7-3 to TRBJ1-2; perhaps TRBD1 as D (6 bases). CDR1 SGHTA and CDR2 FQGTGA come from the germline V gene. The V end lost 2 bases, the J end lost 6 bases, and 10 bases lay between the germline ends. This CDR3 has 13 residues. The CDR3 spells CASSLGAGDGYTF. The CDR3 DNA sequence: TGTGCCAGCAGCTTAGGGGCAGGGGATGGCTACACCTTC.

The chain combines TRBV30 with TRBJ1-5; D not resolved. Germline CDR1 reads GTSNPN; CDR2 reads SVGIG (reference sequence). The V end lost 0 bases, the J end lost 6 bases, and 18 bases lay between the germline ends. This CDR3 is 16 amino acids long. Here the CDR3 DNA reads TGTGCCTGGAGTGTACAGAATGGAAAGGGCGGTCAGCCCCAGCATTTT. It encodes CAWSVQNGKGGQPQHF. Complete variable domain (other parts from reference TRBV30 and TRBJ1-5): SQTIHQWPATLVQPVGSPLSLECTVEGTSNPNLYWYRQAAGRGLQLLFYSVGIGQISSEVPQNLSASRPQDRQFILSSKKLLLSDSGFYLCAWSVQNGKGGQPQHFGDGTRLSIL.

The sample holds one count of this clone. Other DNA variants within this sample encode the same CDR3. The chain links TRBV28 to TRBJ2-7; D possibly corresponds to TRBD1 (5 bases). V lost 2 bases and J lost 4, with 6 bases in between. Germline CDR1 is MDHEN and CDR2 is SYDVKM. This CDR3 spans 12 amino acids. Written as DNA, the CDR3 is TGTGCCAGCAGTTTACAGGGTTACGAGCAGTACTTC. Protein sequence: CASSLQGYEQYF. The whole variable domain, filled in from reference TRBV28 and TRBJ2-7, reads DVKVTQSSRYLVKRTGEKVFLECVQDMDHENMFWYRQDPGLGLRLIYFSYDVKMKEKGDIPEGYSVSREKKERFSLILESASTNQTSMYLCASSLQGYEQYFGPGTRLTVT.

J is TRBJ1-3 and V is TRBV29-1; a possible D gene is TRBD1 (6 bases). The CDR3 is 13 residues long. The germline V gene has CDR1 SQVTM and CDR2 ANQGSEA. Trimming pared 7 bases from V and 0 bases from J, leaving 10 bases between. CDR3: CSATGASGNTIYF. DNA of the CDR3: TGCAGCGCGACGGGGGCCTCTGGAAACACCATATATTTT.

The V gene is TRBV5-8, the J gene TRBJ1-5; D uncertain. V was cut by 2 bases and J by 0 bases, with 9 bases left in between. CDR1 and CDR2 (germline): SGHTS, YDEGEE. CDR3 length: 15 residues. The CDR3 is CASSFGLTSNQPQHF. The CDR3 DNA follows: TGTGCCAGCAGCTTCGGTCTGACTAGCAATCAGCCCCAGCATTTT.

The chain combines TRBV27 with TRBJ1-1, with D tentatively TRBD1 (5 bases). Germline CDR1 MNHEY, CDR2 SMNVEV (reference sequence). V was shortened by 3 bases and J by 2 bases, with 7 bases between the two germline ends. This CDR3 is 13 amino acids long. In DNA form, the CDR3 reads TGTGCCAGCAGTTTTCAGGGAAACACTGAAGCTTTCTTT. This codes for CASSFQGNTEAFF.

The chain carries TRBV19 and TRBJ1-5, with unresolved D. Looked up from germline, CDR1 is LNHDA and CDR2 is SQIVND (reference sequence). CDR3 length equals 16 residues. V lost 3 bases and J 7 bases, leaving 19 bases between the germline ends. The CDR3 loop is CASSMSDLFRGQPQHF. The CDR3, as DNA: TGTGCCAGTAGTATGAGTGACCTGTTTAGAGGGCAGCCCCAGCATTTT.

The V gene is TRBV19, the J gene TRBJ1-2; tentatively, D is TRBD1 (5 bases). The germline gives CDR1 LNHDA, CDR2 SQIVND (reference sequence). Between the trimmed V and J ends, which lost 8 bases and 8 bases, there was a span of 15 bases. The length of the CDR3 is 12 residues. CDR3 sequence: CASLAGWGGYTF. In DNA, the CDR3 is TGTGCCAGTCTGGCAGGTTGGGGCGGCTACACCTTC.

The chain recombines TRBV7-8 with TRBJ2-5; D is unclear. Germline CDR1 is SGHVS and CDR2 is FQNEAQ. V was trimmed by 1 base and J by 2 bases, leaving 5 bases between them. The CDR3 covers 13 residues. The CDR3 DNA sequence: TGTGCCAGCAGCTTAGGCGTACAAGAGACCCAGTACTTC. Its translation: CASSLGVQETQYF.